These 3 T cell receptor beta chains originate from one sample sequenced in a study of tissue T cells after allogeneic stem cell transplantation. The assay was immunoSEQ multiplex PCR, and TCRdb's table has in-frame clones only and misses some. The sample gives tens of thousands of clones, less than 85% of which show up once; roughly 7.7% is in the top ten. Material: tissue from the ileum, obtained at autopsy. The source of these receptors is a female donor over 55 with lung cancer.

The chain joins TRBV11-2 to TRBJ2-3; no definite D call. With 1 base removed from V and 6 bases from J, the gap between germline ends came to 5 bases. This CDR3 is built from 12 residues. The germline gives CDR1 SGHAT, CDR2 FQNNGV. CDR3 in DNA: TGTGCCAGCAGCTTAGGGTACGATACGCAGTATTTT. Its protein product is CASSLGYDTQYF.

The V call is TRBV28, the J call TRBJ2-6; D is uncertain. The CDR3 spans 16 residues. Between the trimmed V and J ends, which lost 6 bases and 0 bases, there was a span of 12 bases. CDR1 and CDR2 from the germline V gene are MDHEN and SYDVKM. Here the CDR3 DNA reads TGTGCCAGCAGACGGATCATGAACTCTGGGGCCAACGTCCTGACTTTC. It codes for CASRRIMNSGANVLTF.

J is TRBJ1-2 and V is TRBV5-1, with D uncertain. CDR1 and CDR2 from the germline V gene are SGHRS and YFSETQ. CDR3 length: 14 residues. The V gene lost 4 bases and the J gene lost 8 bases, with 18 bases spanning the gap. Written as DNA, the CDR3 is TGCGCCAGCAGCAATCCGGGCCTGAACAAGGGCTACACCTTC. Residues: CASSNPGLNKGYTF. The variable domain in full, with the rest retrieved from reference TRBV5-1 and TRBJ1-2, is KAGVTQTPRYLIKTRGQQVTLSCSPISGHRSVSWYQQTPGQGLQFLFEYFSETQRNKGNFPGRFSGRQFSNSRSEMNVSTLELGDSALYLCASSNPGLNKGYTFGSGTRLTVV.